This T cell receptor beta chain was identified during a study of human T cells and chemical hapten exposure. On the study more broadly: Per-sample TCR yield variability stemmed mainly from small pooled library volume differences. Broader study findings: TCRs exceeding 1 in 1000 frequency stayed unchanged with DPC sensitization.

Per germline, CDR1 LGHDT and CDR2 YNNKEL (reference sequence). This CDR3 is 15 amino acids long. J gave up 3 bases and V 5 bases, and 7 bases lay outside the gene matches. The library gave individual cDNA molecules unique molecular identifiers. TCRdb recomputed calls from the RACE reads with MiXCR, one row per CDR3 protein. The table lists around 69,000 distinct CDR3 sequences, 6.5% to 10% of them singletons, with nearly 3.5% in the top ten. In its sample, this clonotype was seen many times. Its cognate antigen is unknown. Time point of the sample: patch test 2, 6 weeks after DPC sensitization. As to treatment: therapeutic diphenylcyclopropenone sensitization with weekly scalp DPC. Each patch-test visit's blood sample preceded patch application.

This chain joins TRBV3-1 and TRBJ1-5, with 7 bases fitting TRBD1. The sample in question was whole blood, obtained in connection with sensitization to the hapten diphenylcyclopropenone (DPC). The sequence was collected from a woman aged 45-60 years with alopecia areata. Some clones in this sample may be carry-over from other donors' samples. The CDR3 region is CASSARGQLNQPQHF. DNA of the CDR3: TGTGCCAGCAGCGCAAGGGGACAGCTCAATCAGCCCCAGCATTTT.